This T cell receptor (beta chain) was recorded in a study of brain metastases from non-small cell lung cancer. Points from the study as a whole: Brain metastases had lower T-cell infiltration than primary tumors. Brain metastases shared most TCR repertoire with primaries, with sparse T cells.

The CDR3 totals 16 residues. CDR1 and CDR2 from the germline V gene are SGHTA and FQGNSA. Points on this clone: The antigen remains unidentified. The junction does not match germline at one end; this may be a read error. Distinct nucleotide sequences in the sample also encode this CDR3.

The protocol was immunoSEQ multiplex PCR, while the TCRdb copy is restricted to in-frame clones and leaves out a portion. The table includes 1,500 to 1,800 clones, over 75% detected once. The sample was primary lung tumor tissue. The receptor was derived from a donor at least 40 years old with non-small cell lung cancer. J is TRBJ2-2 and V is TRBV7-2, with D perhaps TRBD1 (6 bases). This CDR3 reads CASSLRTRGNTGELFF. The DNA for the CDR3 is TGTGCCAGCAGCTTGAGGACGAGGGGGAACACTGGGGAGCTGTTTTTT.